This T cell receptor beta chain was sequenced in a study of blood T cell repertoires in COVID-19. Looking at the study overall: COVID-19 samples, acute and convalescent, were from the United States, Italy and Spain. PBMCs, B-cell-depleted T cells, or T cells were the source of the cDNA or gDNA that made up the material.

Original handling: Nucleated cell number was recorded as an estimate derived from reference gene primer amplification. Assay: immunoSEQ multiplex PCR; the TCRdb copy retains only in-frame clones and omits some. V and J calls and clone size follow that table, whereas D and trimming were derived from the DNA. The sample carries some 300,000 clones, about 87% recorded once. V gave up 4 bases and J gave up 3 bases; unmatched junction bases: 6. CDR1 and CDR2 (germline): LGHDT, YNNKEL (reference sequence). The CDR3 sequence is 14 residues long. This chain uses TRBV3-1 (or the pseudogene TRBV3-2) with TRBJ2-7; 7 bases agree with TRBD2. The sequenced sample consisted of peripheral blood. The sequence came from a woman aged 25-40 years who had recovered from COVID-19. The CDR3 bases are TGTGCCAGCAGCCCCCGACTAGCTGGCTACGAGCAGTACTTC. It is translated as CASSPRLAGYEQYF.